These 29 T cell receptor beta chains share one sample of origin, sequenced in a study of Ad26.COV2.S vaccination and SARS-CoV-2 variants. Measured with immunoSEQ multiplex PCR; TCRdb has only the in-frame clones, and not every one. The sample holds roughly 100,000 clones, around 80% seen once. Material: peripheral blood, obtained after recovery from COVID-19. The receptors stem from a human donor who had recovered from COVID-19.

The V gene is TRBV10-2, the J gene TRBJ2-1; 9 bases map to TRBD1. The CDR3 covers 15 residues. From germline, CDR1 is WSHSY and CDR2 SAAADI. Trimming cost V 6 bases and J 7 bases; bases outside gene matches: 10. CDR3 region: CASRGPGQGGNEQFF. CDR3 in DNA: TGCGCCAGCAGAGGGCCGGGACAGGGAGGGAATGAGCAGTTCTTC.

J is TRBJ2-1 and V is TRBV30; tentative D call: TRBD1 (5 bases). This CDR3 comprises 14 residues. Deletions cut 0 bases from V and 6 bases from J, with 12 bases between. Germline V gene sequence: CDR1 GTSNPN, CDR2 SVGIG (reference sequence). As DNA, the CDR3 is TGTGCCTGGAGTGTACCTGGCAGGGCCAATGAGCAGTTCTTC. It codes for CAWSVPGRANEQFF.

The chain links TRBV15 to TRBJ1-2; perhaps TRBD1 as D (5 bases). Trimming removed 3 bases at V and 7 bases at J, with 21 bases between. The length of the CDR3 is 16 residues. Germline CDR1 reads LNHNV; CDR2 reads YYDKDF (reference sequence). CDR3 residues: CATSRGEAGNTGGYTF. In DNA, the CDR3 is TGTGCCACCAGCAGGGGGGAGGCAGGGAATACGGGTGGCTACACCTTC.

The chain employs TRBV19 and TRBJ2-1, with a possible D match to TRBD2 (7 bases). Trimming took 5 bases from V and 8 from J, leaving 19 bases between them. Germline loops: CDR1 LNHDA, CDR2 SQIVND (reference sequence). The CDR3 length is 15 residues. CDR3 region: CASSGLGGGKDEQFF. DNA for the CDR3: TGTGCCAGTAGTGGGCTAGGGGGGGGCAAGGATGAGCAGTTCTTC.

V usage is TRBV10-1 and J usage is TRBJ2-1; 12 bases fit TRBD2. Germline V gene lookup returns CDR1 WNHNN and CDR2 SYGVQD (reference sequence). This CDR3 comprises 16 residues. V lost 3 bases and J lost 7; bases outside the gene matches: 7. The chain's CDR3 is CASSDQGTSGRNEQFF. The CDR3, as DNA: TGCGCCAGCAGTGACCAGGGGACTAGCGGGCGAAATGAGCAGTTCTTC.

This chain connects TRBV5-1 to TRBJ2-1, with 9 nucleotides matching TRBD1. The CDR3 runs to 15 residues. Germline assignment: CDR1 SGHRS and CDR2 YFSETQ. With 3 bases clipped from V and 10 bases from J, the junction kept 11 bases outside the gene matches. DNA of the CDR3: TGCGCCAGCAGCTACGGGACAGGGCCGGTATCAGAGCAGTTCTTC. It specifies CASSYGTGPVSEQFF. The full variable domain, in which reference TRBV5-1 and TRBJ2-1 provide the parts outside the CDR3, is KAGVTQTPRYLIKTRGQQVTLSCSPISGHRSVSWYQQTPGQGLQFLFEYFSETQRNKGNFPGRFSGRQFSNSRSEMNVSTLELGDSALYLCASSYGTGPVSEQFFGPGTRLTVL.

V is TRBV2 and J is TRBJ2-5; no definite D call. The V gene's germline CDR1 is SNHLY and CDR2 FYNNEI. V was shortened by 6 bases and J by 5 bases, with 13 bases between the two germline ends. This CDR3 is 13 amino acids long. CDR3 region: CASSVEGRETQYF. Here the CDR3 DNA reads TGTGCCAGCAGCGTCGAAGGCAGGGAGACCCAGTACTTC.

V usage is TRBV28 and J usage is TRBJ2-3; either TRBD1 or TRBD2 may supply D (5 bases each). Germline-derived CDR1 and CDR2 are MDHEN and SYDVKM. The CDR3 consists of 12 residues. V was shortened by 8 bases and J by 10 bases, with 16 bases between the two germline ends. The CDR3 region has the DNA TGTGCCAGCGCTACACCCCGGGGCTCGCAGTATTTT. It encodes CASATPRGSQYF.

The genes are TRBV6-1 and TRBJ1-2; D not resolved. Deletions cut 1 base from V and 0 bases from J, with 6 bases between. This CDR3 contains 14 residues. From germline, CDR1 is MNHNS and CDR2 SASEGT. CDR3 bases: TGTGCCAGCAGTGAAGGCAGAACTAACTATGGCTACACCTTC. It yields the protein CASSEGRTNYGYTF.

The rearrangement joins TRBV7-2 to TRBJ1-2; 8 bases align to TRBD1. J lost 1 base, V lost 6 bases, and 4 bases had no gene match. CDR1 SGHTA and CDR2 FQGNSA come from the germline V gene. The CDR3 spans 14 residues. CDR3 amino acids: CASSNRGFNYGYTF. CDR3 nucleotides: TGTGCCAGCAGTAACAGGGGGTTTAACTATGGCTACACCTTC.

This chain uses TRBV5-1 with TRBJ2-1; no clear D gene. Trimming removed 6 bases at V and 5 bases at J, with 15 bases between. The germline V gene encodes CDR1 SGHRS and CDR2 YFSETQ. The CDR3 covers 14 residues. The CDR3, as DNA: TGCGCCAGCACGGCCCCGAGCGCTGACAATGAGCAGTTCTTC. It encodes CASTAPSADNEQFF.

The chain joins TRBV5-6 to TRBJ2-7, with TRBD1 as a possible D gene (6 bases). CDR1 SGHDT and CDR2 YYEEEE come from the germline V gene. The CDR3 totals 13 residues. V lost 0 bases, J lost 7 bases, and 11 bases lay in between. The CDR3 is CASSLVGTGEQYF. CDR3 in DNA: TGTGCCAGCAGCTTGGTGGGTACAGGGGAGCAGTACTTC.

The rearrangement links TRBV10-2 to TRBJ2-5, with 8 bases lining up with TRBD1. The CDR3 extends over 14 amino acids. CDR1 WSHSY and CDR2 SAAADI come from the germline V gene. V trimming: 5 bases; J trimming: 7 bases; junction bases outside the gene matches: 9. The CDR3 here is CASSTGTGKGTQYF. The CDR3 DNA sequence: TGCGCCAGCAGTACCGGGACAGGAAAAGGGACCCAGTACTTC.

This chain joins TRBV2 and TRBJ1-6; maybe TRBD1 (5 bases). V lost 8 bases to trimming and J lost 7 bases, with 15 bases between them. The CDR3 is 14 amino acids. Germline values: CDR1 SNHLY, CDR2 FYNNEI. In DNA, the CDR3 is TGTGCCAGCGCCCGGGACGGGAAGAATTCACCCCTCCACTTT. Translating it yields CASARDGKNSPLHF.

The chain combines TRBV5-1 with TRBJ2-1; 8 positions match TRBD2. This CDR3 comprises 16 residues. CDR1 SGHRS and CDR2 YFSETQ come from the germline V gene. The trim removed 4 bases at V and 5 bases at J, leaving 11 bases unmatched. CDR3 sequence reads: CASSAGSGLADNEQFF. The CDR3 DNA sequence: TGCGCCAGCAGCGCCGGTTCCGGACTAGCAGACAATGAGCAGTTCTTC.

This chain joins TRBV6-2 or TRBV6-3 and TRBJ2-1, with a weak D call TRBD2 (5 bases). Between the trimmed V and J ends, which lost 4 bases and 7 bases, there was a span of 14 bases. The germline CDR1 and CDR2 sequences are MNHEY and SVGEGT. This CDR3 comprises 14 residues. CDR3 sequence (DNA): TGTGCCAGCAGTTCGCAGGTACGGGAAAATGAGCAGTTCTTC. It is translated as CASSSQVRENEQFF.

This clone was detected a few times. The chain recombines TRBV1 with TRBJ2-5; the table's D gene call, TRBD2, was not cross checked with the DNA. TRBV1 is designated a pseudogene. The CDR3 sequence is 17 residues long. CDR3 loop: CTSSQVRCGGPQETQYF. The DNA for the CDR3 is TGCACCAGCAGCCAAGTACGCTGCGGGGGACCCCAAGAGACCCAGTACTTC.

The chain combines TRBV6-2 or TRBV6-3 with TRBJ1-1; D is undetermined. This CDR3 spans 12 amino acids. V lost 6 bases, J lost 7 bases, and 12 bases lay in between. In germline, CDR1 is MNHEY, CDR2 SVGEGT. The CDR3: CASSPQALEAFF. For the CDR3, the DNA is TGTGCCAGCAGCCCCCAGGCACTTGAAGCTTTCTTT.

The CDR3 spells CASSIGTQGNNEQFF. CDR3 in DNA: TGTGCCAGTAGTATAGGAACACAGGGTAACAATGAGCAGTTCTTC. The V gene is TRBV19, the J gene TRBJ2-1; D might be TRBD1 (6 bases). The CDR3 loop spans 15 amino acids. The V gene lost 1 base and the J gene lost 5 bases, with 12 bases spanning the gap. CDR1 LNHDA and CDR2 SQIVND come from the germline V gene (reference sequence).

This clone was seen repeatedly, ten times or more. The chain has TRBV4-2 and TRBJ1-4; a possible D gene is TRBD1 (6 bases). V was pared by 1 base and J by 5 bases, with 11 bases between. The CDR3 sequence is 15 residues long. Germline V CDR1 and CDR2: LGHNA, YNFKEQ. This CDR3 is CASSQVDRRNEKLFF. The DNA of the CDR3 is TGTGCCAGCAGCCAAGTAGACAGGAGGAATGAAAAACTGTTTTTT.

This clone has only one observation. V gene TRBV15 combines with J gene TRBJ2-2; D unclear. Germline V gives CDR1 LNHNV, CDR2 YYDKDF (reference sequence). This CDR3 is 14 amino acids long. Trimming left V 0 bases short and J 6 bases short, with 8 bases between. The CDR3 nucleotides are TGTGCCACCAGCAGAGACCTACACTCCGGGGAGCTGTTTTTT. Its protein is CATSRDLHSGELFF.

The chain uses TRBV29-1 and TRBJ1-5, with D uncertain. V shed 6 bases and J shed 4 bases, with 13 bases lying between them. This CDR3 is built from 13 residues. Germline V CDR1 and CDR2: SQVTM, ANQGSEA. The CDR3 DNA reads as TGCAGCGTGATTACTAGCGTAAATCAGCCCCAGCATTTT. Translating it yields CSVITSVNQPQHF.

The genes are TRBV9 and TRBJ2-2; D not resolved. The V gene's germline CDR1 is SGDLS and CDR2 YYNGEE. The CDR3 consists of 13 residues. Trimming took 0 bases from V and 11 from J, leaving 11 bases between them. The CDR3: CASSVGEEGELFF. The CDR3 coding sequence is TGTGCCAGCAGCGTAGGTGAAGAAGGAGAGCTGTTTTTT.

The rearrangement uses TRBV7-3 and TRBJ2-5; 11 bases line up with TRBD2. Germline CDR1 reads SGHTA; CDR2 reads FQGTGA. V lost 5 bases and J lost 5; bases outside the gene matches: 7. The CDR3 sequence is 15 residues long. CDR3 amino acids: CASSVAGGPYETQYF. The CDR3 bases are TGTGCCAGCAGCGTAGCGGGGGGGCCTTATGAGACCCAGTACTTC.

A note on this clone: Other nucleotide sequences in the sample specify the same CDR3. The rearrangement links TRBV19 to TRBJ1-1; weak D call: TRBD1 (6 bases). The V end was cut by 9 bases, the J end by 0 bases, with 11 bases between. CDR1 is LNHDA, CDR2 SQIVND, per germline (reference sequence). The CDR3 has 13 residues. CDR3 loop: CASSDRLNTEAFF. In DNA, the CDR3 is TGTGCCAGCTCAGACAGGTTGAACACTGAAGCTTTCTTT.

The chain joins TRBV11-2 to TRBJ2-7; perhaps TRBD1 as D (6 bases). The CDR3 runs to 13 residues. Germline V gene sequence: CDR1 SGHAT, CDR2 FQNNGV. Trimming removed 7 bases from V and 5 bases from J, with 15 bases in between. The CDR3 DNA reads TGTGCCAGCAAGGGGCAGGGGCTTCACGAGCAGTACTTC. It translates to CASKGQGLHEQYF. The variable domain in full, with the rest retrieved from reference TRBV11-2 and TRBJ2-7, is EAGVAQSPRYKIIEKRQSVAFWCNPISGHATLYWYQQILGQGPKLLIQFQNNGVVDDSQLPKDRFSAERLKGVDSTLKIQPAKLEDSAVYLCASKGQGLHEQYFGPGTRLTVT.

The chain couples TRBV19 to TRBJ1-6; D gene unclear. CDR1 is LNHDA, CDR2 SQIVND, per germline (reference sequence). V was pared by 5 bases and J by 12 bases, with 14 bases between. The CDR3 is made up of 13 amino acids. The CDR3 loop is CASSGISPQPLHF. In DNA, the CDR3 is TGTGCCAGTAGTGGGATTTCGCCCCAACCCCTCCACTTT.

This clone was observed a few times. This chain joins TRBV30 and TRBJ2-3, with D tentatively TRBD1 (6 bases). The CDR3 has 18 residues. The germline V gene encodes CDR1 GTSNPN and CDR2 SVGIG (reference sequence). Trimming removed 2 bases at V and 0 bases at J, with 21 bases between. The CDR3 is CAWSSRGALRLSTDTQYF. For the CDR3, the DNA is TGTGCCTGGAGTTCCAGGGGAGCTTTGCGCTTGAGCACAGATACGCAGTATTTT.

The chain carries TRBV29-1 and TRBJ2-7; 14 positions agree with TRBD2. Germline CDR1 and CDR2: SQVTM and ANQGSEA. V was pared by 1 base and J by 6 bases, with 8 bases of the junction left unmatched. CDR3 size: 16 residues. The CDR3 DNA follows: TGCAGCGTTGAAGGGGGACTAGCGGGGGCCCCCGGCGAGCAGTACTTC. Protein: CSVEGGLAGAPGEQYF.